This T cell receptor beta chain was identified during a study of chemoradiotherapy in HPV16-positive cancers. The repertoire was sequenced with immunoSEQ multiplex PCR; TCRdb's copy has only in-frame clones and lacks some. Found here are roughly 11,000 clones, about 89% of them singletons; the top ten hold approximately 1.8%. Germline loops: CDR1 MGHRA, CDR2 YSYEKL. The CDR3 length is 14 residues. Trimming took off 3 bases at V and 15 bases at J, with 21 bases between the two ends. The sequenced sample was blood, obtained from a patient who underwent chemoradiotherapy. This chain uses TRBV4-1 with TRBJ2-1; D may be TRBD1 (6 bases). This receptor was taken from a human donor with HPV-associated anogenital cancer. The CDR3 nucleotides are TGCGCCAGCAGCCAGCTGGGGACACCGTCTGATCGGTTCTTC. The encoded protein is CASSQLGTPSDRFF.